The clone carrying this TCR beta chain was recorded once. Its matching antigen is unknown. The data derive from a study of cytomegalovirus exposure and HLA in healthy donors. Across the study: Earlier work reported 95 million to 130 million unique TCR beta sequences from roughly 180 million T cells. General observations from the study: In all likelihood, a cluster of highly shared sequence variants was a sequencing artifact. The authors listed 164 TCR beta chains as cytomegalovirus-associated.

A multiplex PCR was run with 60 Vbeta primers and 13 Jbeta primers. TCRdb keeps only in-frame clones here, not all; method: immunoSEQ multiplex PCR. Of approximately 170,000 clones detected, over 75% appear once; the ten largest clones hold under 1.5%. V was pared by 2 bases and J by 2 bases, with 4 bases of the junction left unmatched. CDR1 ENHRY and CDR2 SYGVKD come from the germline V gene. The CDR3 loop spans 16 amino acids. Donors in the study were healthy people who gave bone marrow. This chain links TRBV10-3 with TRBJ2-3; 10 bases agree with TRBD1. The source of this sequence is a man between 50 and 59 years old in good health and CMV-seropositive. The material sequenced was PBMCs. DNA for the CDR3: TGTGCCATCAGTGAGGGGGGACAGGGGAACACAGATACGCAGTATTTT. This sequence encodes CAISEGGQGNTDTQYF.